This T cell receptor (beta chain) was profiled in a study of T cell responses to AZD1222 COVID-19 vaccine. Study in general: Pooling of second doses given at about 4 or about 12 weeks was done. Study results and limitations: Clonal diversity was possibly underestimated, and the donors were mostly white British, with more females. A rise in Spike-specific TCR breadth and depth followed two AZD1222 doses.

Here immunoSEQ multiplex PCR was the method, and the copy in TCRdb shows in-frame clones only, minus some. The data show more than 85,000 clones, with roughly 90% seen just once and around 2.3% held by the top ten. CDR1 and CDR2 (germline): ENHRY, SYGVKD. The CDR3 loop spans 18 amino acids. V shed 0 bases and J shed 4 bases, with 19 bases lying between them. To note about this clone: No antigen is known for it.

The clonotype originates from an adult in good health. The chain is built from TRBV10-3 and TRBJ1-5, with TRBD1 as a possible D gene (5 bases). Specimen: peripheral blood, collected on day 0 of AZD1222 vaccination. The CDR3: CAISESLGGSRVNQPQHF. CDR3 nucleotide sequence: TGTGCCATCAGTGAGTCCCTCGGGGGATCTCGTGTAAATCAGCCCCAGCATTTT.